This TCR beta chain was documented in a study of T-cell memory formation after mild COVID-19. This clonotype showed up many times. Its specificity is unknown. Study-wide points: Some responding clones appeared in pre-infection memory, suggesting cross-reactive memory joined. Chiefly within CM and EM were the contracting CD4+ clones; CD8+ ones were within EMRA. The authors left the SARS-CoV-2 specificity of second-wave clones peaking on day 37 unconfirmed.

One entry per CDR3 protein, called by TCRdb with MiXCR from the 5' RACE reads. The sample records some 130,000 distinct CDR3 sequences, approximately 5.9% being singletons. Sequences were obtained from PBMCs or a T cell subset sorted from them (not recorded which). The receptor comes from an adult woman who had mild COVID-19 (a few samples of this study predate the infection). Cell type and time point are not known.

CDR3 sequence (DNA): TGTGCCAGCAGAGGAGGGTCAGGTAGCACAGATACGCAGTATTTT. Its protein is CASRGGSGSTDTQYF. This chain uses TRBV18 with TRBJ2-3; D is possibly TRBD2 (6 bases). V was trimmed by 8 bases and J by 0 bases, leaving 15 bases between them. The CDR3 sequence is 15 residues long. The germline V gene has CDR1 KGHSH and CDR2 LQKENI.